By frequency in the sample, the clone carrying this T cell receptor (beta chain) is medium-sized. Its antigen is still unknown. This sample was included in a study of immune heterogeneity within non-small cell lung tumors. Template was bulk tumor genomic DNA, approximately 560 ng per sample. Doctors removed several biopsies from each primary tumor during surgery, keeping them far apart. Their non-small cell lung cancer was newly diagnosed and untreated, and the patients underwent curative surgery. The study's findings and limits: Individual patients mostly differed in their high-frequency T-cell receptor beta clonotypes. A significant, moderate positive correlation (R around 0.34) linked local T-cell clonality and tumor mutational burden.

CDR3 size: 15 residues. The J segment lost 5 bases and the V segment lost 1 base, leaving 2 bases of the junction unmatched. CDR1 is SEHNR and CDR2 is FQNEAQ in the germline V gene (reference sequence). Amplification of the TCR beta CDR3 was achieved through multiplex PCR with 32 V and 13 J primers. MiXCR, applied by TCRdb to the multiplex PCR reads, yields one record per CDR3 protein. Of 5,000 to 6,500 distinct CDR3 sequences listed, approximately 23% were seen once; the top ten hold 17%. The source material was lung tumor tissue. This chain uses TRBV7-9 with TRBJ2-7; TRBD2 aligns across 13 bases. This clonotype was obtained from a man aged 60 to 69 with non-small cell lung cancer. Here the CDR3 DNA reads TGTGCCAGCAGCTTAGGGACTAGCGGGAGCCACGAGCAGTACTTC. It encodes CASSLGTSGSHEQYF.